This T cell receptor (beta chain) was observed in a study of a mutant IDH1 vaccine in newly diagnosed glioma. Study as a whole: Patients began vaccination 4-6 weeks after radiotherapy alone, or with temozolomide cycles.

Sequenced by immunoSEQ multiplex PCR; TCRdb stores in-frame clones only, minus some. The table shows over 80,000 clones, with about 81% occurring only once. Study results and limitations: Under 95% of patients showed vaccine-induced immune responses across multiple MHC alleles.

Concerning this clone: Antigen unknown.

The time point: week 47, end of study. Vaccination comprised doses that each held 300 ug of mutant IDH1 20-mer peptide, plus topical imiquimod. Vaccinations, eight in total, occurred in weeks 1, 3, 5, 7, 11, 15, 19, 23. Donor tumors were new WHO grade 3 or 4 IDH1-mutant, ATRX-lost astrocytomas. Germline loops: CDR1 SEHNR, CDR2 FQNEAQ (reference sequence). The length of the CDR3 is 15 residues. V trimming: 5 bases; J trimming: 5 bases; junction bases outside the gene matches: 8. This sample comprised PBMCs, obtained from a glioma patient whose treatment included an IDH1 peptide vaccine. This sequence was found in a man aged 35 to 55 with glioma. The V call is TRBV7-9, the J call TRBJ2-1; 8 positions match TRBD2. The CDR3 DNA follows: TGTGCCAGCAGCAGGAGCGGGAGTTCCCACAATGAGCAGTTCTTC. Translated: CASSRSGSSHNEQFF.